The 14 T cell receptor beta chains given below trace back to one sample, sequenced in a study of T-cell reconstitution after alpha-beta-depleted transplantation in children. General study results and limits: When one year had passed after transplant, most T-cell counts and diversity came from newly produced T cells.

Their specific antigens are unknown. During its preparation, the TCRbeta library received unique molecular identifiers. TCRdb passed the PCR reads through MiXCR, listing each CDR3 protein once. The sample has a few hundred thousand distinct CDR3 sequences, nearly 8% seen once. The sequencing used peripheral blood, collected 360 days after TCRalphabeta/CD19-depleted stem cell transplant. The receptors originated from a female patient aged 2-9 years who had a stem cell transplant for Fanconi anemia, so the T cells may come from the graft donor.

This clonotype was detected ten times or more. This chain connects TRBV12-3 or TRBV12-4 to TRBJ2-2, with a possible D match to TRBD2 (6 bases). The CDR3 runs 16 residues. The germline V and J ends were trimmed by 2 bases and 0 bases, with 10 bases remaining between them. CDR3 nucleotides: TGTGCCAGCAGTTTATGGGGGGTAGCGAACACCGGGGAGCTGTTTTTT. Translation: CASSLWGVANTGELFF.

This clonotype has a count of ten or more. The V gene is TRBV7-9, the J gene TRBJ2-1, with D possibly TRBD1 on 6 matching bases. Trimming took 7 bases from V and 1 from J, leaving 17 bases between them. Germline CDR1 SEHNR, CDR2 FQNEAQ (reference sequence). The CDR3 runs to 16 residues. The CDR3 sequence: CASTGWDTPSYNEQFF. Written as DNA, the CDR3 is TGTGCCAGCACGGGGTGGGACACACCTTCCTACAATGAGCAGTTCTTC.

There are many counts of this clonotype. The V gene is TRBV20-1, the J gene TRBJ2-7; D remains unclear. V was trimmed by 3 bases and J by 0 bases, leaving 6 bases between them. The germline V gene encodes CDR1 DFQATT and CDR2 SNEGSKA (reference sequence). The CDR3 is made up of 12 amino acids. Here the CDR3 reads CSASGSSYEQYF. The DNA for the CDR3 is TGCAGTGCTAGCGGCAGCTCCTACGAGCAGTACTTC.

The chain is built from TRBV5-4 and TRBJ1-2; 7 positions match TRBD1. With 1 base clipped from V and 8 bases from J, the junction kept 8 bases outside the gene matches. This CDR3 contains 14 residues. Germline CDR1 reads SGHNT; CDR2 reads YYREEE (reference sequence). CDR3 nucleotides: TGTGCCAGCAGCTTGAGCGACAGGGAGGGCGGCTACACCTTC. It encodes CASSLSDREGGYTF.

This clonotype was observed many times. This chain uses TRBV20-1 with TRBJ2-7; D remains unclear. Germline assignment: CDR1 DFQATT and CDR2 SNEGSKA (reference sequence). CDR3 length equals 11 residues. V was trimmed by 4 bases and J by 3 bases, leaving 7 bases between them. In DNA form, the CDR3 reads TGCAGTGCTAACCATCTCTACGAGCAGTACTTC. Protein sequence: CSANHLYEQYF.

This clonotype was counted only a few times. The rearrangement links TRBV9 to TRBJ2-3, with 7 nucleotides matching TRBD2. Germline V gives CDR1 SGDLS, CDR2 YYNGEE. Trimming at V came to 4 bases and at J to 2 bases, leaving 4 bases not matched to a gene. The CDR3 totals 14 residues. This chain's CDR3 is CASSPAGDTDTQYF. CDR3 bases: TGTGCCAGCAGCCCCGCGGGAGACACAGATACGCAGTATTTT.

This clonotype has a count of ten or more. This chain links TRBV6-5 with TRBJ2-5; D gene ambiguous. CDR3 length equals 12 residues. The ends were cut back, 0 bases at V and 7 bases at J, with 6 bases in the middle. Germline loops: CDR1 MNHEY, CDR2 SVGAGI. Written as DNA, the CDR3 is TGTGCCAGCAGTTACTCGTCGGGGACCCAGTACTTC. Its protein is CASSYSSGTQYF.

The chain uses TRBV19 and TRBJ1-1; D unclear. Deletions cut 3 bases from V and 3 bases from J, with 8 bases between. The germline V gene has CDR1 LNHDA and CDR2 SQIVND (reference sequence). CDR3 length equals 13 residues. The CDR3 loop reads CASSISWDTEAFF. The CDR3 DNA reads as TGTGCCAGTAGTATTAGTTGGGACACTGAAGCTTTCTTT. The whole variable domain, remainder taken from reference TRBV19 and TRBJ1-1, is DGGITQSPKYLFRKEGQNVTLSCEQNLNHDAMYWYRQDPGQGLRLIYYSQIVNDFQKGDIAEGYSVSREKKESFPLTVTSAQKNPTAFYLCASSISWDTEAFFGQGTRLTVV.

The V and J genes are TRBV2 and TRBJ2-3, with a possible D match to TRBD2 (6 bases). CDR1 and CDR2 from the germline V gene are SNHLY and FYNNEI. This CDR3 has 16 amino acids. The V end lost 0 bases, the J end lost 4 bases, and 14 bases lay between the germline ends. The DNA for the CDR3 is TGTGCCAGCAGTGAAGCGCGGGGCAGGGTGGCAGATACGCAGTATTTT. Residues: CASSEARGRVADTQYF.

This clonotype came up once. The chain employs TRBV19 and TRBJ1-5; 8 bases fit TRBD1. J gave up 8 bases and V 9 bases, and 12 bases lay outside the gene matches. Germline V CDR1 and CDR2: LNHDA, SQIVND (reference sequence). This CDR3 comprises 14 residues. In DNA, the CDR3 is TGTGCCAGCCTTGCAGGGGGCGCAGGGAAGCCCCAGCATTTT. Residues: CASLAGGAGKPQHF.

For this clonotype: This may be a read error: a much more frequent sequence differs by one nucleotide. This chain joins TRBV20-1 and TRBJ2-1, with a weak D call TRBD2 (6 bases). Germline V lookup: CDR1 DFQATT, CDR2 SNEGSKA (reference sequence). The CDR3 totals 13 residues. CDR3 residues: CGAYGTLLEEQFF. The CDR3 DNA sequence: TGCGGTGCCTACGGGACTCTCTTAGAGGAGCAGTTCTTC.

This clonotype was detected many times. This chain uses TRBV12-3 or TRBV12-4 with TRBJ2-1; 11 nucleotides agree with TRBD2. This CDR3 has 19 amino acids. Trimming removed 1 base from V and 5 bases from J; junction bases left unmatched: 13. As DNA, the CDR3 is TGTGCCAGCAGTTTAGTCCTGGGGGAGGGGACTAGCGGAGACAATGAGCAGTTCTTC. This translates into CASSLVLGEGTSGDNEQFF.

This clonotype was found many times. The chain joins TRBV7-9 to TRBJ2-7; TRBD2 is a possible D gene (5 bases). V shed 3 bases and J shed 6 bases, with 9 bases lying between them. Germline V gene lookup returns CDR1 SEHNR and CDR2 FQNEAQ (reference sequence). CDR3 length equals 12 residues. CDR3 protein: CASSFGEGEQYF. The CDR3 region has the DNA TGTGCCAGCAGCTTTGGTGAGGGCGAGCAGTACTTC.

This chain links TRBV4-1 with TRBJ2-1; 12 bases align to TRBD2. Germline CDR1 reads MGHRA; CDR2 reads YSYEKL. The CDR3 contains 15 residues. V shed 0 bases and J 6 bases; nucleotides not matched to a gene: 0. As DNA, the CDR3 is TGCGCCAGCAGCCAAGAGGGACTAGCGGGCAATGAGCAGTTCTTC. This encodes CASSQEGLAGNEQFF.